A single sample gave rise to the 13 T cell receptor beta chains below, sequenced in a study of monozygotic twins with inflammatory bowel disease. TCRdb reprocessed the 5' RACE reads and keeps a single row for each CDR3 protein, giving no DNA. The listing contains some 200,000 distinct CDR3 sequences. Sequenced material: blood. The receptor set was obtained from a human donor with ulcerative colitis or Crohn's disease, or a healthy co-twin of an affected twin (not recorded which).

The chain has TRBV20-1 and TRBJ2-7; TCRdb selects TRBD1, and the lack of DNA leaves this call unchecked. Germline V gene sequence: CDR1 DFQATT, CDR2 SNEGSKA (reference sequence). The CDR3 is made up of 14 amino acids. CDR3 region: CSVRNQGSMYEQYF.

The chain uses TRBV5-1 and TRBJ1-4; TCRdb gives TRBD1 as the D gene, but with no DNA this cannot be confirmed. CDR1 SGHRS and CDR2 YFSETQ come from the germline V gene. The CDR3 loop spans 15 amino acids. This CDR3 reads CASSLNAGQGEKLFF.

J is TRBJ2-3 and V is TRBV20-1; TCRdb lists TRBD2, though no DNA is available to test this call. The germline V gene has CDR1 DFQATT and CDR2 SNEGSKA (reference sequence). The CDR3 runs to 15 residues. This chain's CDR3 is CSAREKRGGRDTQYF.

This sequence joins TRBV7-8 and TRBJ2-3; TCRdb selects TRBD1, and the lack of DNA leaves this call unchecked. Germline CDR1 SGHVS, CDR2 FQNEAQ. The CDR3 has 15 amino acids. CDR3 residues: CASSLVRWAPDTPYF. The whole variable domain, remainder taken from reference TRBV7-8 and TRBJ2-3, is GAGVSQSPRYKVAKRGQDVALRCDPISGHVSLFWYQQALGQGPEFLTYFQNEAQLDKSGLPSDRFFAERPEGSVSTLKIQRTQQEDSAVYLCASSLVRWAPDTPYFGPGTRLTVL.

This chain uses TRBV6-1 with TRBJ2-1; absent DNA, TCRdb's TRBD1 call cannot be checked. CDR1 MNHNS and CDR2 SASEGT come from the germline V gene. The CDR3 sequence is 15 residues long. CDR3 amino acids: CASALGRGSPGEQFF.

The chain employs TRBV28 and TRBJ2-7; the TCRdb D gene call, TRBD1, has no DNA to confirm it. In germline, CDR1 is MDHEN, CDR2 SYDVKM. The CDR3 spans 16 residues. The chain's CDR3 is CASSFRAGSSSYEQYF.

V and J are TRBV20-1 and TRBJ2-5; checking the TCRdb D call of TRBD1 is not possible without DNA. Germline assignment: CDR1 DFQATT and CDR2 SNEGSKA (reference sequence). CDR3 length: 13 amino acids. CDR3 protein: CSAMGGGVETQYF.

The CDR3 sequence is CASSEVQGFAEAFF. The chain recombines TRBV2 with TRBJ1-1; with no DNA, the TCRdb D assignment of TRBD1 cannot be verified. Germline CDR1 is SNHLY and CDR2 is FYNNEI. This CDR3 comprises 14 residues.

CDR3 sequence reads: CSARLQVRSYEQYF. This chain joins TRBV20-1 and TRBJ2-7; the TCRdb call, TRBD1, lacks DNA for checking. Germline-derived CDR1 and CDR2 are DFQATT and SNEGSKA (reference sequence). This CDR3 is 14 amino acids long.

The gene calls are TRBV7-8 and TRBJ2-3. CDR1 is SGHVS, CDR2 FQNEAQ, per germline. The CDR3 is 15 amino acids. The CDR3 region is CASSLEGIATDTQYF. Full variable domain (rest looked up from reference TRBV7-8 and TRBJ2-3): GAGVSQSPRYKVAKRGQDVALRCDPISGHVSLFWYQQALGQGPEFLTYFQNEAQLDKSGLPSDRFFAERPEGSVSTLKIQRTQQEDSAVYLCASSLEGIATDTQYFGPGTRLTVL.

This sequence joins TRBV18 and TRBJ2-4. This CDR3 spans 17 amino acids. From germline, CDR1 is KGHSH and CDR2 LQKENI. The CDR3 here is CASSSYGEGIAKNIQYF.

This chain connects TRBV5-5 to TRBJ2-2; TCRdb indicates TRBD1, and absent DNA this call remains unverified. Per germline, CDR1 SGHKS and CDR2 YYEKEE (reference sequence). CDR3 length: 14 amino acids. CDR3 region: CASSFLRGTGELFF. Based on the CDR3 plus reference TRBV5-5 and TRBJ2-2, the full variable domain is DAGVTQSPTHLIKTRGQQVTLRCSPISGHKSVSWYQQVLGQGPQFIFQYYEKEERGRGNFPDRFSARQFPNYSSELNVNALLLGDSALYLCASSFLRGTGELFFGEGSRLTVL.

The chain couples TRBV6-1 to TRBJ1-1; TCRdb gives TRBD1 as the D gene, but with no DNA this cannot be confirmed. Germline-derived CDR1 and CDR2 are MNHNS and SASEGT. This CDR3 has 15 amino acids. CDR3 residues: CASSIAGHPGTEAFF.